This entry is about one T cell receptor (beta chain). This sample was included in a study of shared clonotypes between healthy human individuals. The material for each subset, its genomic DNA, was split evenly across several immunoSEQ plates. Some clones are missing from TCRdb's copy, which holds only in-frame ones; the method was immunoSEQ multiplex PCR. The sample holds around 980,000 clones, approximately 80% seen once. Trimming removed 7 bases at V and 1 base at J, with 13 bases between. CDR3 length: 14 amino acids. The V gene's germline CDR1 is LNHDA and CDR2 SQIVND (reference sequence). Donors were healthy HIV-negative adults without recently reported acute infections or vaccinations. Adults of Caucasian background living in Nashville, Tennessee made up all donors.

The sample consisted of memory CD4+ T cells from PBMCs. Sample subset: CD45RA-negative fraction. The chain couples TRBV19 to TRBJ1-1, with unresolved D. The TCR originated in a man aged 18 to 29 in good health. Some clones in this sample may be carry-over from other donors' samples. The CDR3, as DNA: TGTGCCAGTACAACCGGACGGAGGAACACTGAAGCTTTCTTT. The encoded protein is CASTTGRRNTEAFF.